This T cell receptor beta chain comes out of a study of T cell repertoires in cytomegalovirus infection. Whole-study context: The authors relied on CMV epitopes, both recently identified HLA-C-restricted and well-studied HLA-B-restricted. Carrying CMV and the relevant HLA type showed in public TCR beta signatures.

On this clonotype: Its antigen is undetermined.

Findings and caveats of the study: HLA-C-restricted, CMV-specific TCR beta clonotypes were dominant ex vivo.

TCRdb re-called the reads with MiXCR, one entry per CDR3 protein. This sample has 250,000 to 300,000 distinct CDR3 sequences, with approximately 22% found just once. Germline values: CDR1 MNHNY, CDR2 SVGAGI (reference sequence). The CDR3 runs 15 residues. V gave up 6 bases and J gave up 1 base, with 13 bases separating them. Sequences were derived from cultured PBMCs, sampled from culture after CMV antigen stimulation. The clonotype was recovered from a human donor in good health (CMV status not recorded). Some clones in this sample may be carry-over from other donors' samples. This chain links TRBV6-6 with TRBJ1-3; D not certain. CDR3 DNA sequence: TGTGCCAGCAGCCCACCTCTGGGGTCTGGAAACACCATATATTTT. Its protein product is CASSPPLGSGNTIYF.